The 22 T cell receptor beta chains given below trace back to one sample, sequenced in a study of cytomegalovirus exposure and HLA in healthy donors. Primers: 60 Vbeta forward and 13 Jbeta reverse. Clones were read by immunoSEQ multiplex PCR, and TCRdb kept only the in-frame ones, dropping some. Among 200,000 or so clones, about 86% were seen once, and the ten largest hold roughly 2%. Input material: PBMCs. These receptor sequences come from a woman between 18 and 30 years old in good health and CMV-seropositive.

The chain is built from TRBV10-3 and TRBJ1-2; 11 bases map to TRBD1. This CDR3 has 15 residues. Losses at the gene ends were 0 bases for V and 8 bases for J; bases not matched to a gene: 5. From germline, CDR1 is ENHRY and CDR2 SYGVKD. Written as DNA, the CDR3 is TGTGCCATCAGTGAGTCAGGACAGGGGGCGTCGGGCTACACCTTC. It translates to CAISESGQGASGYTF.

This clone was counted between two and nine times. The chain has TRBV4-3 and TRBJ1-2; no definite D call. The CDR3 consists of 18 residues. CDR1 and CDR2 (germline): LGHNA, YSLEER. Trimming left V 0 bases short and J 3 bases short, with 20 bases between. CDR3 residues: CASSQDWRTNSRHYGYTF. CDR3 in DNA: TGCGCCAGCAGCCAAGACTGGAGGACCAACAGCCGACACTATGGCTACACCTTC.

The J gene is TRBJ1-2, the V gene TRBV29-1, with D possibly being TRBD1 (5 bases). The CDR3 runs 13 residues. The germline V gene encodes CDR1 SQVTM and CDR2 ANQGSEA. V shed 8 bases and J shed 4 bases, with 17 bases lying between them. CDR3 nucleotides: TGCAGCCTGCGGGGGACTGGTGGCTATGGCTACACCTTC. It encodes CSLRGTGGYGYTF. Based on the CDR3 plus reference TRBV29-1 and TRBJ1-2, the full variable domain is SAVISQKPSRDICQRGTSLTIQCQVDSQVTMMFWYRQQPGQSLTLIATANQGSEATYESGFVIDKFPISRPNLTFSTLTVSNMSPEDSSIYLCSLRGTGGYGYTFGSGTRLTVV.

The table lists this clone with a count of one. The rearrangement uses TRBV6-1 and TRBJ2-3; TRBD2 agrees at 11 bases. Trimming at V came to 1 base and at J to 5 bases, leaving 5 bases not matched to a gene. The germline CDR1 and CDR2 sequences are MNHNS and SASEGT. This CDR3 spans 16 amino acids. The CDR3 here is CASSEGVAGGRDTQYF. CDR3 DNA: TGTGCCAGCAGTGAAGGAGTAGCGGGGGGGCGAGATACGCAGTATTTT.

The chain is built from TRBV11-2 and TRBJ1-2; TRBD1 matches 10 bases. V lost 4 bases and J lost 5; bases outside the gene matches: 4. CDR1 is SGHAT, CDR2 FQNNGV, per germline. This CDR3 has 14 amino acids. CDR3 nucleotides: TGTGCCAGCAGCTCGACAGGGGGCGGGTATGGCTACACCTTC. It yields the protein CASSSTGGGYGYTF.

This chain links TRBV11-2 with TRBJ1-4, with D uncertain. Trimming removed 3 bases from V and 0 bases from J, with 5 bases in between. CDR3 length: 14 residues. Germline V lookup: CDR1 SGHAT, CDR2 FQNNGV. The CDR3 nucleotides read TGTGCCAGCAGCTTTTCCGCAACTAATGAAAAACTGTTTTTT. As protein: CASSFSATNEKLFF.

This clone has more than one count but fewer than ten. The chain has TRBV2 and TRBJ2-5; 9 bases fit TRBD2. Germline V gives CDR1 SNHLY, CDR2 FYNNEI. The CDR3 sequence is 15 residues long. Losses at the gene ends were 7 bases for V and 4 bases for J; bases not matched to a gene: 10. The CDR3 nucleotides are TGTGCCAGCAAACGCGGGGGGGCGATAAGAGAGACCCAGTACTTC. It yields the protein CASKRGGAIRETQYF. Using reference TRBV2 and TRBJ2-5 for the parts outside the CDR3, the full variable domain is EPEVTQTPSHQVTQMGQEVILRCVPISNHLYFYWYRQILGQKVEFLVSFYNNEISEKSEIFDDQFSVERPDGSNFTLKIRSTKLEDSAMYFCASKRGGAIRETQYFGPGTRLLVL.

The rearrangement uses TRBV5-1 and TRBJ2-3; D may be TRBD1 (6 bases). Trimming took off 3 bases at V and 4 bases at J, with 15 bases between the two ends. The CDR3 has 15 residues. The germline CDR1 and CDR2 sequences are SGHRS and YFSETQ. The CDR3 protein is CASSWFTTGSDTQYF. The CDR3, as DNA: TGCGCCAGCAGCTGGTTTACTACAGGGTCAGATACGCAGTATTTT.

The chain is built from TRBV5-5 and TRBJ1-6, with TRBD1 matching over 7 bases. The V segment lost 4 bases and the J segment 10 bases; nucleotides outside the gene matches: 5. Germline loops: CDR1 SGHKS, CDR2 YYEKEE (reference sequence). This CDR3 has 13 residues. The chain's CDR3 is CASSPGQRSPLHF. The CDR3 DNA follows: TGTGCCAGCAGCCCGGGACAGAGATCACCCCTCCACTTT.

A single count supports this clone. The gene calls are TRBV30 and TRBJ1-2; D is uncertain. Trimming pared 3 bases from V and 5 bases from J, leaving 10 bases between. The CDR3 sequence is 12 residues long. Germline assignment: CDR1 GTSNPN and CDR2 SVGIG (reference sequence). For the CDR3, the DNA is TGTGCCTGGAGCCAACGGGATTATGGCTACACCTTC. Translating it yields CAWSQRDYGYTF. The variable domain in full, completed from reference TRBV30 and TRBJ1-2, reads SQTIHQWPATLVQPVGSPLSLECTVEGTSNPNLYWYRQAAGRGLQLLFYSVGIGQISSEVPQNLSASRPQDRQFILSSKKLLLSDSGFYLCAWSQRDYGYTFGSGTRLTVV.

This sequence joins TRBV18 and TRBJ2-1; TRBD1 agrees at 10 bases. CDR3 size: 15 residues. CDR1 KGHSH and CDR2 LQKENI come from the germline V gene. Trimming removed 3 bases from V and 7 bases from J; junction bases left unmatched: 6. DNA of the CDR3: TGTGCCAGCTCACCGGACAGGGGGATAAGGAATGAGCAGTTCTTC. Its translation: CASSPDRGIRNEQFF.

The J gene is TRBJ1-1, the V gene TRBV6-5; TRBD1 might be the D (5 bases). V was pared by 4 bases and J by 4 bases, with 19 bases between. Germline loops: CDR1 MNHEY, CDR2 SVGAGI. This CDR3 spans 16 amino acids. Here the CDR3 DNA reads TGTGCCAGCAGTTCCCCTGGGGCCCCTCGGAGCACTGAAGCTTTCTTT. It codes for CASSSPGAPRSTEAFF.

The rearrangement joins TRBV29-1 to TRBJ1-1; D not certain. Trimming pared 6 bases from V and 0 bases from J, leaving 14 bases between. CDR1 SQVTM and CDR2 ANQGSEA come from the germline V gene. The CDR3 runs to 14 residues. In nucleotides, the CDR3 is TGCAGCGTCGCGACCGGGAGATTGAACACTGAAGCTTTCTTT. Its translation is CSVATGRLNTEAFF. Full variable domain (outside the CDR3, taken from reference TRBV29-1 and TRBJ1-1): SAVISQKPSRDICQRGTSLTIQCQVDSQVTMMFWYRQQPGQSLTLIATANQGSEATYESGFVIDKFPISRPNLTFSTLTVSNMSPEDSSIYLCSVATGRLNTEAFFGQGTRLTVV.

The rearrangement joins TRBV6-5 to TRBJ1-6, with D unclear. The V gene lost 0 bases and the J gene lost 7 bases, with 10 bases spanning the gap. Looked up from germline, CDR1 is MNHEY and CDR2 is SVGAGI. The CDR3 is 15 amino acids. The CDR3 region is CASSYSTRMNSPLHF. CDR3 bases: TGTGCCAGCAGTTACTCCACAAGAATGAATTCACCCCTCCACTTT.

The V and J genes are TRBV6-1 and TRBJ2-2, with no clear D. The CDR3 consists of 14 residues. Germline CDR1 is MNHNS and CDR2 is SASEGT. With 7 bases removed from V and 3 bases from J, the gap between germline ends came to 12 bases. CDR3 sequence: CASNYGSHTGELFF. The CDR3 DNA sequence: TGTGCCAGCAACTACGGCAGCCACACCGGGGAGCTGTTTTTT.

This clone showed up just a few times. The J gene is TRBJ1-4, the V gene TRBV6-6, with 8 bases identical to TRBD1. J lost 8 bases, V lost 6 bases, and 8 bases had no gene match. This CDR3 comprises 14 residues. Germline CDR1 reads MNHNY; CDR2 reads SVGAGI (reference sequence). For the CDR3, the DNA is TGTGCCAGCAGACAACAGGGGGGGGAGGAAAAACTGTTTTTT. Encoded protein: CASRQQGGEEKLFF.

J is TRBJ2-3 and V is TRBV2; 10 nucleotides match TRBD2. This CDR3 region has 16 residues. Unmatched junction bases numbered 4, after V lost 3 bases and J lost 1 base. Germline V gives CDR1 SNHLY, CDR2 FYNNEI. The CDR3 loop is CASSEIGTSGTDTQYF. The CDR3 nucleotides are TGTGCCAGCAGTGAGATCGGGACTAGCGGCACAGATACGCAGTATTTT.

The gene calls are TRBV7-2 and TRBJ2-7; tentatively, D is TRBD2 (6 bases). The CDR3 is 16 amino acids. Trimming stripped 1 base from V and 5 bases from J, with 18 bases between. CDR1 is SGHTA and CDR2 is FQGNSA in the germline V gene. The CDR3, as DNA: TGTGCCAGCAGCTTAGGGCGGGGACGCCTCATGCACGAGCAGTACTTC. As protein: CASSLGRGRLMHEQYF.

V usage is TRBV18 and J usage is TRBJ1-3, with D possibly being TRBD1 (5 bases). The CDR3 has 16 amino acids. Germline V gene data show CDR1 as KGHSH and CDR2 as LQKENI. Trimming removed 2 bases at V and 0 bases at J, with 11 bases between. The DNA for the CDR3 is TGTGCCAGCTCACCAGGGAATAGGGGCTCTGGAAACACCATATATTTT. As protein: CASSPGNRGSGNTIYF.

This chain links TRBV2 with TRBJ2-4; D is perhaps TRBD2 (7 bases). Germline CDR1 and CDR2: SNHLY and FYNNEI. The CDR3 runs to 15 residues. Deletions cut 4 bases from V and 1 base from J, with 11 bases between. The CDR3 sequence is CASSVGGEAKNIQYF. For the CDR3, the DNA is TGTGCCAGCAGTGTAGGGGGGGAGGCCAAAAACATTCAGTACTTC.

The J gene is TRBJ2-3, the V gene TRBV27; 10 positions match TRBD1. Germline V gives CDR1 MNHEY, CDR2 SMNVEV (reference sequence). This CDR3 region has 17 residues. Trimming at V came to 1 base and at J to 0 bases, leaving 4 bases not matched to a gene. CDR3 sequence: CASSLFRDRGSTDTQYF. Written as DNA, the CDR3 is TGTGCCAGCAGTTTATTCCGGGACAGGGGAAGCACAGATACGCAGTATTTT.

The CDR3 region is CASSPLEGMNTEAFF. Written as DNA, the CDR3 is TGTGCCAGCAGCCCCTTGGAGGGCATGAACACTGAAGCTTTCTTT. V is TRBV27 and J is TRBJ1-1; D gene ambiguous. V lost 6 bases, J lost 0 bases, and 14 bases lay in between. The germline V gene encodes CDR1 MNHEY and CDR2 SMNVEV (reference sequence). This CDR3 region has 15 residues.